A single sample is the source of the 2 T cell receptor beta chains below, sequenced in a study of early stage breast cancer tumors. The protocol was immunoSEQ multiplex PCR, while the TCRdb copy is restricted to in-frame clones and leaves out a portion. The sample consists of 32,000 or so clones, around 70% of them appearing once. Sequencing input: blood. Every receptor here comes from a person in their fifties or sixties with breast cancer.

The J gene is TRBJ2-1, the V gene TRBV5-1; D might be TRBD2 (6 bases). The length of the CDR3 is 14 residues. Trimming took 4 bases from V and 9 from J, leaving 17 bases between them. Germline assignment: CDR1 SGHRS and CDR2 YFSETQ. CDR3 protein: CASSATSLEGEQFF. The CDR3 coding sequence is TGCGCCAGCAGCGCAACTAGCTTAGAGGGTGAGCAGTTCTTC.

The chain joins TRBV7-9 to TRBJ1-1, with 9 positions matching TRBD1. V trimming: 6 bases; J trimming: 4 bases; junction bases outside the gene matches: 6. This CDR3 region has 14 residues. Germline CDR1 SEHNR, CDR2 FQNEAQ (reference sequence). The CDR3 protein is CASSPRTGATEAFF. CDR3 nucleotides: TGTGCCAGCAGTCCCCGGACAGGGGCCACTGAAGCTTTCTTT.